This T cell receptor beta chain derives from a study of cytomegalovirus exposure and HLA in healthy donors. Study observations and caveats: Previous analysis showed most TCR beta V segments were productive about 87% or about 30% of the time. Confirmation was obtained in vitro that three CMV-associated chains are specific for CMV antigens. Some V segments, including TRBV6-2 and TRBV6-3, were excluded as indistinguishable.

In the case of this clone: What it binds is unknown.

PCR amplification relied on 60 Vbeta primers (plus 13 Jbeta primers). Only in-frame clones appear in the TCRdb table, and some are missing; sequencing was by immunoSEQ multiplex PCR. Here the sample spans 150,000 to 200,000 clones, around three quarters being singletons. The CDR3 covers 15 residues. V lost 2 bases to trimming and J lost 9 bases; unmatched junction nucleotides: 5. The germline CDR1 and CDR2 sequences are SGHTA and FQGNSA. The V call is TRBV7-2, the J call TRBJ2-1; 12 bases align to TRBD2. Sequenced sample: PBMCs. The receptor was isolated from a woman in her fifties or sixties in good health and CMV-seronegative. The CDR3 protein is CASSLSLAGGGEQFF. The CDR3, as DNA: TGTGCCAGCAGCTTAAGCCTAGCGGGAGGGGGTGAGCAGTTCTTC. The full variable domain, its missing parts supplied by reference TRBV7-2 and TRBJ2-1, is GAGVSQSPSNKVTEKGKDVELRCDPISGHTALYWYRQSLGQGLEFLIYFQGNSAPDKSGLPSDRFSAERTGGSVSTLTIQRTQQEDSAVYLCASSLSLAGGGEQFFGPGTRLTVL.